Shown below are 26 T cell receptor beta chains from a single sample sequenced in a study of human T cells and chemical hapten exposure. Regarding time point: patch test 1, 2 weeks after DPC sensitization. The treatment was: therapeutic diphenylcyclopropenone sensitization with weekly scalp DPC. TCRdb fed the RACE reads into MiXCR, producing one record per CDR3 protein. The table lists about 120,000 distinct CDR3 sequences, roughly 13% of them singletons. This specimen consisted of whole blood, obtained in connection with sensitization to the hapten diphenylcyclopropenone (DPC). These receptors came from a man younger than 30 with alopecia areata. Some clones in this sample may be carry-over from other donors' samples.

This clonotype was seen a single time. This rearrangement joins TRBV29-1 to TRBJ2-1; no reliable D call. Germline CDR1 is SQVTM and CDR2 is ANQGSEA. This CDR3 comprises 15 residues. Deletions cut 5 bases from V and 8 bases from J, with 22 bases between. CDR3 residues: CSVPTVDHRFDEQFF. The CDR3 coding sequence is TGCAGCGTTCCTACCGTAGACCACCGATTCGATGAGCAGTTCTTC.

The sample holds a few counts of this clonotype. V is TRBV5-1 and J is TRBJ1-6; 7 bases are shared with TRBD1. With V trimmed by 2 bases and J by 0 bases, 5 bases remained unmatched. CDR1 and CDR2 from the germline V gene are SGHRS and YFSETQ. The CDR3 sequence is 17 residues long. The CDR3 bases are TGCGCCAGCAGCTTAAGGGACAGATCCTCCTATAATTCACCCCTCCACTTT. Amino acids: CASSLRDRSSYNSPLHF.

This clonotype turned up a few times. V and J are TRBV12-3 or TRBV12-4 and TRBJ2-7; TRBD2 is a possible D gene (6 bases). The V and J ends lost 2 bases and 2 bases respectively, with 7 bases between them. This CDR3 has 13 amino acids. The CDR3 DNA sequence: TGTGCCAGCAGTTTATGGGGGGCCTACGAGCAGTACTTC. Protein sequence: CASSLWGAYEQYF.

This clonotype was found a few times. The chain links TRBV4-3 to TRBJ1-6; D uncertain. Trimming took 2 bases from V and 6 from J, leaving 11 bases between them. The CDR3 length is 15 residues. From germline, CDR1 is LGHNA and CDR2 YSLEER. The CDR3 DNA sequence: TGCGCCAGCAGCCAAACTAGACTGATTAATTCACCCCTCCACTTT. It specifies CASSQTRLINSPLHF.

Only a few counts were recorded for this clonotype. The rearrangement links TRBV28 to TRBJ1-2, with D perhaps matching TRBD1 (5 bases). The germline V gene has CDR1 MDHEN and CDR2 SYDVKM. The CDR3 runs 14 residues. V was pared by 6 bases and J by 5 bases, with 16 bases between. The CDR3 protein is CASRIHGTTYGYTF. DNA of the CDR3: TGTGCCAGCAGGATCCACGGGACTACTTATGGCTACACCTTC.

Only a few counts were recorded for this clonotype. V gene TRBV7-9 combines with J gene TRBJ2-2, with D tentatively TRBD2 (5 bases). The CDR3 is made up of 16 amino acids. Trimming removed 5 bases at V and 0 bases at J, with 13 bases between. The germline V gene encodes CDR1 SEHNR and CDR2 FQNEAQ (reference sequence). CDR3 sequence: CASSIPGRANTGELFF. Written as DNA, the CDR3 is TGTGCCAGCAGCATTCCGGGGAGAGCGAACACCGGGGAGCTGTTTTTT.

A few counts support this clonotype. The V call is TRBV6-2 or TRBV6-3, the J call TRBJ2-2; tentatively, D is TRBD2 (5 bases). The length of the CDR3 is 14 residues. Trimming took off 1 base at V and 3 bases at J, with 6 bases between the two ends. CDR1 is MNHEY and CDR2 is SVGEGT in the germline V gene. The CDR3 reads CASSYWEYTGELFF. CDR3 nucleotides: TGTGCCAGCAGTTACTGGGAGTACACCGGGGAGCTGTTTTTT.

The table lists this clonotype with a few counts. The V and J genes are TRBV10-2 and TRBJ1-4; D might be TRBD1 (6 bases). The V end lost 4 bases, the J end lost 6 bases, and 9 bases lay between the germline ends. The germline gives CDR1 WSHSY, CDR2 SAAADI. The CDR3 spans 13 residues. The CDR3 region has the DNA TGCGCCAGCAGTGGACACAGGGATGAAAAACTGTTTTTT. It is translated as CASSGHRDEKLFF.

Only a few counts were recorded for this clonotype. The genes are TRBV19 and TRBJ1-6; no clear D. This CDR3 is 16 amino acids long. The germline gives CDR1 LNHDA, CDR2 SQIVND (reference sequence). Trimming removed 6 bases from V and 5 bases from J, with 17 bases in between. The CDR3 sequence is CASRKTGRTDNSPLHF. DNA of the CDR3: TGTGCCAGTAGAAAAACCGGACGGACGGATAATTCACCCCTCCACTTT.

In this sample, this clonotype turned up a few times. This CDR3 is CASSYSTGYPYEQYF. CDR3 nucleotide sequence: TGTGCCAGCAGTTACTCGACTGGATACCCCTACGAGCAGTACTTC. The chain has TRBV6-6 and TRBJ2-7; D remains ambiguous. Germline V lookup: CDR1 MNHNY, CDR2 SVGAGI (reference sequence). The CDR3 extends over 15 amino acids. V lost 0 bases to trimming and J lost 2 bases, with 11 bases between them.

The V and J genes are TRBV7-3 and TRBJ2-2; D is possibly TRBD1 (5 bases). The CDR3 has 17 amino acids. Per germline, CDR1 SGHTA and CDR2 FQGTGA. Trimming took 2 bases from V and 0 from J, leaving 13 bases between them. For the CDR3, the DNA is TGTGCCAGCAGCTTATCCCGACAGAAGACGAACACCGGGGAGCTGTTTTTT. Amino acid sequence: CASSLSRQKTNTGELFF.

This clonotype was seen at least ten times. The chain has TRBV28 and TRBJ2-3; no definite D call. CDR3 length equals 12 residues. Germline CDR1 is MDHEN and CDR2 is SYDVKM. V lost 7 bases and J 2 bases, leaving 7 bases between the germline ends. In DNA form, the CDR3 reads TGTGCCAGCATGGTTGCCACAGATACGCAGTATTTT. This encodes CASMVATDTQYF.

This clonotype was seen at least ten times. V is TRBV6-5 and J is TRBJ2-3; D remains unclear. The CDR3 runs 13 residues. The germline V gene encodes CDR1 MNHEY and CDR2 SVGAGI. Trimming removed 0 bases from V and 11 bases from J, with 12 bases in between. The CDR3 spells CASSYSPDLRQYF. Here the CDR3 DNA reads TGTGCCAGCAGTTACTCGCCGGACCTAAGGCAGTATTTT.

As to this clonotype: At one of its ends the junction is not consistent with the germline gene, which may arise from a read error. The rearrangement links TRBV11-1 to TRBJ2-3; 8 bases fit TRBD2. This CDR3 comprises 14 residues. In germline, CDR1 is SGHAT, CDR2 FQDESV (reference sequence). The CDR3 region is CASTLAGPGDTQYF. CDR3 DNA sequence: TGTGCCAGCACCTTAGCGGGGCCGGGGGATACGCAGTATTTT.

The sample holds a few counts of this clonotype. The chain is built from TRBV27 and TRBJ1-1; D is unresolved. CDR1 is MNHEY and CDR2 is SMNVEV in the germline V gene (reference sequence). CDR3 length equals 10 residues. The V end lost 3 bases, the J end lost 11 bases, and 7 bases lay between the germline ends. The CDR3 loop reads CASSFPKAFF. CDR3 sequence (DNA): TGTGCCAGCAGTTTCCCCAAGGCTTTCTTT.

At least ten counts were recorded for this clonotype. This chain joins TRBV20-1 and TRBJ1-1, with D unclear. Trimming shortened V by 6 bases and J by 8 bases, and 19 bases separated the two germline ends. The germline gives CDR1 DFQATT, CDR2 SNEGSKA (reference sequence). The CDR3 spans 13 residues. CDR3 in amino acids: CSAEIGGTIEAFF. The CDR3 DNA reads as TGCAGTGCCGAGATTGGAGGTACTATAGAAGCTTTCTTT.

V gene TRBV7-9 combines with J gene TRBJ1-1; D gene uncertain. The CDR3 is 15 amino acids. Germline CDR1 reads SEHNR; CDR2 reads FQNEAQ (reference sequence). V shed 5 bases and J shed 0 bases, with 13 bases lying between them. The CDR3 here is CASSPDYSMNTEAFF. The CDR3 nucleotides are TGTGCCAGCAGCCCCGATTACAGCATGAACACTGAAGCTTTCTTT.

The chain is built from TRBV6-5 and TRBJ2-3; 13 bases are shared with TRBD2. The germline V gene has CDR1 MNHEY and CDR2 SVGAGI. The junction had 6 bases not matched to a gene; V was cut back by 4 bases and J by 2 bases. This CDR3 contains 17 residues. Here the CDR3 DNA reads TGTGCCAGCAGTTCACTTGGGACTAGCGGGGACACAGATACGCAGTATTTT. Encoded protein: CASSSLGTSGDTDTQYF.

This clonotype was seen a few times. The V gene is TRBV7-7, the J gene TRBJ2-7, with a weak D call TRBD1 (6 bases). The V end lost 5 bases, the J end lost 3 bases, and 11 bases lay between the germline ends. The length of the CDR3 is 13 residues. The germline CDR1 and CDR2 sequences are SSHAT and FNYEAQ (reference sequence). CDR3 sequence (DNA): TGTGCCAGCAGCCCTCAACAGGGCTACGAGCAGTACTTC. Protein product: CASSPQQGYEQYF.

This clonotype has ten or more counts. V is TRBV19 and J is TRBJ1-5; D gene unclear. This CDR3 has 16 residues. Germline CDR1 LNHDA, CDR2 SQIVND (reference sequence). The germline V and J ends were trimmed by 1 base and 2 bases, with 12 bases remaining between them. The CDR3 region is CASSIGAEVRNQPQHF. In nucleotides, the CDR3 is TGTGCCAGTAGTATAGGCGCCGAGGTTCGCAATCAGCCCCAGCATTTT.

The sample holds many counts of this clonotype. J is TRBJ2-7 and V is TRBV5-1; a weak D match, TRBD1 (5 bases). This CDR3 is built from 15 residues. CDR1 and CDR2 from the germline V gene are SGHRS and YFSETQ. Trimming took 1 base from V and 3 from J, leaving 14 bases between them. As DNA, the CDR3 is TGCGCCAGCAGCTTGAGTGTGACAGAGGACTACGAGCAGTACTTC. It yields the protein CASSLSVTEDYEQYF.

In DNA, the CDR3 is TGTGCCAGCTCACCACGTCTGGCATGGGACACCATATATTTT. Amino acid sequence: CASSPRLAWDTIYF. The chain links TRBV18 to TRBJ1-3; unclear D gene. This CDR3 contains 14 residues. The germline CDR1 and CDR2 sequences are KGHSH and LQKENI. The ends were cut back, 1 base at V and 8 bases at J, with 12 bases in the middle.

The V gene is TRBV7-6, the J gene TRBJ1-4; D not resolved. The CDR3 totals 13 residues. Trimming removed 2 bases at V and 8 bases at J, with 9 bases between. Germline lookup yields CDR1 SGHVS and CDR2 FNYEAQ. The CDR3 nucleotides are TGTGCCAGCAGCTTACGCGCGGGGGAAAAACTGTTTTTT. It codes for CASSLRAGEKLFF.

This chain joins TRBV7-2 and TRBJ2-3; TRBD2 matches at 10 bases. The trim removed 0 bases at V and 5 bases at J, leaving 5 bases unmatched. Germline V gene sequence: CDR1 SGHTA, CDR2 FQGNSA. This CDR3 spans 16 amino acids. In DNA, the CDR3 is TGTGCCAGCAGCTTAGCGGTAGCGGGGGGAGGAGATACGCAGTATTTT. This sequence encodes CASSLAVAGGGDTQYF.

This sequence joins TRBV20-1 and TRBJ1-2, with D possibly being TRBD1 (6 bases). The length of the CDR3 is 16 residues. CDR1 and CDR2 from the germline V gene are DFQATT and SNEGSKA (reference sequence). Trimming pared 4 bases from V and 4 bases from J, leaving 22 bases between. In nucleotides, the CDR3 is TGCAGTGCTATAGGTTCATGGGGGGCGCGGGGCTATGGCTACACCTTC. It specifies CSAIGSWGARGYGYTF.

This clonotype has just a few counts. The V and J genes are TRBV7-9 and TRBJ2-3; TRBD2 matches 9 bases. Losses at the gene ends were 5 bases for V and 4 bases for J; bases not matched to a gene: 10. The CDR3 length is 16 residues. CDR1 and CDR2 (germline): SEHNR, FQNEAQ (reference sequence). CDR3 sequence reads: CASSGFGSGGADTQYF. CDR3 nucleotides: TGTGCCAGCAGCGGTTTTGGTAGCGGGGGAGCAGATACGCAGTATTTT.